Shown below are 23 T cell receptor beta chains from a single sample sequenced in a study of metastatic and nonmetastatic thyroid tumors. TCRdb re-called clones via MiXCR from the PCR reads. The sample has approximately 22,000 clones, under 15% seen once. Each patient came to thyroid surgery without any prior treatment (of any kind). Sequencing was performed on blood. Receptors were obtained from a female donor with papillary thyroid cancer or a benign thyroid nodule (not recorded which). Some clones in this sample may be carry-over from other donors' samples.

This clone was counted ten times or more. At one of its ends the junction is not consistent with the germline gene, which may arise from a read error. This chain links TRBV7-7 with TRBJ2-3; TRBD2 agrees at 8 bases. This CDR3 region has 16 residues. Germline V gene sequence: CDR1 SSHAT, CDR2 FNYEAQ (reference sequence). CDR3 in DNA: TGTGCTAGCAGCTTAGGAACCACTAGCGGAACAGATACGCAGTATTTT. It specifies CASSLGTTSGTDTQYF.

This clone occurred many times. The CDR3 DNA is TGTGCCAGCAGCTTGGTTGCGGAACCCCCCGAGACCCAGTACTTC. Translating it yields CASSLVAEPPETQYF. The V gene is TRBV5-6, the J gene TRBJ2-5; D gene unclear. V gave up 0 bases and J gave up 5 bases, with 14 bases separating them. The CDR3 runs 15 residues. Looked up from germline, CDR1 is SGHDT and CDR2 is YYEEEE.

Many counts were recorded for this clone. V is TRBV5-6 and J is TRBJ2-3; the match to TRBD2 covers 11 bases. This CDR3 region has 15 residues. CDR1 is SGHDT and CDR2 is YYEEEE in the germline V gene. Trimming took 5 bases from V and 2 from J; bases not matched to a gene: 4. The CDR3 sequence is CASRTGLAATDTQYF. CDR3 in DNA: TGTGCCAGCAGAACGGGACTAGCGGCCACAGATACGCAGTATTTT.

This chain links TRBV3-1 with TRBJ2-1, with D hard to call. The CDR3 length is 15 residues. The V and J ends lost 0 bases and 3 bases respectively, with 9 bases between them. Germline loops: CDR1 LGHDT, CDR2 YNNKEL (reference sequence). The CDR3: CASSQDYAFYNEQFF. In DNA, the CDR3 is TGTGCCAGCAGCCAAGACTACGCTTTCTACAATGAGCAGTTCTTC.

In its sample, this clone was seen many times. The gene calls are TRBV28 and TRBJ2-1; 8 nucleotides align to TRBD2. Unmatched junction bases numbered 3, after V lost 1 base and J lost 10 bases. The germline V gene has CDR1 MDHEN and CDR2 SYDVKM. CDR3 length: 13 residues. The CDR3 spells CASSLYKRGEQFF. CDR3 DNA sequence: TGTGCCAGCAGTTTATATAAGCGGGGGGAGCAGTTCTTC.

Many counts were recorded for this clone. The CDR3: CASSYSPDSYTDTQYF. CDR3 DNA sequence: TGTGCCAGCAGTTACTCTCCGGACAGTTACACAGATACGCAGTATTTT. This chain connects TRBV6-5 to TRBJ2-3; perhaps TRBD1 as D (6 bases). V lost 0 bases to trimming and J lost 2 bases, with 12 bases between them. This CDR3 region has 16 residues. Germline CDR1 is MNHEY and CDR2 is SVGAGI.

This clone counts as medium-sized. The chain carries TRBV24-1 and TRBJ2-7, with a possible D match to TRBD1 (5 bases). The CDR3 spans 13 residues. V dropped 4 bases and J dropped 5 bases, with 11 bases sitting between them. Looked up from germline, CDR1 is KGHDR and CDR2 is SFDVKD. Written as DNA, the CDR3 is TGTGCCACCAGTGACCAGGGTTCCCACGAGCAGTACTTC. This sequence encodes CATSDQGSHEQYF.

Ten or more counts support this clone. The rearrangement joins TRBV10-3 to TRBJ1-1; perhaps TRBD1 as D (5 bases). Germline V gene lookup returns CDR1 ENHRY and CDR2 SYGVKD. The CDR3 sequence is 12 residues long. The V gene lost 3 bases and the J gene lost 10 bases, with 12 bases spanning the gap. The CDR3 nucleotides are TGTGCCATCAGTGACCCAGGGCTGACAGCTTTCTTT. Encoded protein: CAISDPGLTAFF.

This clone was observed at least ten times. This CDR3 is CASSPIGGSYNEQFF. CDR3 nucleotide sequence: TGCGCCAGCAGCCCGATTGGAGGCTCCTACAATGAGCAGTTCTTC. The rearrangement uses TRBV5-1 and TRBJ2-1, with D possibly being TRBD2 (5 bases). The CDR3 runs to 15 residues. V lost 4 bases, J lost 0 bases, and 11 bases lay in between. CDR1 and CDR2 from the germline V gene are SGHRS and YFSETQ.

The chain joins TRBV20-1 to TRBJ2-7; TRBD2 agrees at 8 bases. The V gene's germline CDR1 is DFQATT and CDR2 SNEGSKA (reference sequence). J was trimmed by 3 bases and V by 0 bases; bases with no gene match: 7. The CDR3 runs 15 residues. CDR3 sequence reads: CSAREPGLGVYEQYF. The CDR3 DNA is TGCAGTGCTAGAGAGCCGGGACTAGGAGTCTACGAGCAGTACTTC.

This clone was counted ten times or more. The CDR3 spells CASSEQTGGGSDTQYF. CDR3 nucleotides: TGTGCCAGCAGTGAACAAACAGGGGGAGGTTCAGATACGCAGTATTTT. The V call is TRBV6-4, the J call TRBJ2-3; TRBD1 matches 8 bases. From germline, CDR1 is MRHNA and CDR2 SNTAGT. This CDR3 comprises 16 residues. The V segment lost 3 bases and the J segment 4 bases; nucleotides outside the gene matches: 9.

This clone has a count of ten or more. The V gene is TRBV4-2, the J gene TRBJ2-5; the D gene is possibly TRBD2 (5 bases). With 4 bases removed from V and 1 base from J, the gap between germline ends came to 13 bases. The germline gives CDR1 LGHNA, CDR2 YNFKEQ. CDR3 length: 15 amino acids. The DNA of the CDR3 is TGTGCCAGCAGCCCGAGCGGTACCCTCCAAGAGACCCAGTACTTC. It translates to CASSPSGTLQETQYF.

This clone is deemed medium-sized. This chain links TRBV30 with TRBJ2-1, with 12 bases aligning to TRBD2. V was pared by 5 bases and J by 7 bases, with 3 bases of the junction left unmatched. This CDR3 has 13 amino acids. The V gene's germline CDR1 is GTSNPN and CDR2 SVGIG (reference sequence). This CDR3 reads CAWGLAGSNEQFF. The DNA of the CDR3 is TGTGCCTGGGGACTAGCGGGAAGTAATGAGCAGTTCTTC. Together with reference TRBV30 and TRBJ2-1, the CDR3 gives the full variable domain: SQTIHQWPATLVQPVGSPLSLECTVEGTSNPNLYWYRQAAGRGLQLLFYSVGIGQISSEVPQNLSASRPQDRQFILSSKKLLLSDSGFYLCAWGLAGSNEQFFGPGTRLTVL.

This clone came up many times. J is TRBJ1-5 and V is TRBV27; 9 nucleotides align to TRBD1. V lost 0 bases and J lost 7; bases outside the gene matches: 10. The CDR3 length is 17 residues. In germline, CDR1 is MNHEY, CDR2 SMNVEV (reference sequence). The CDR3 DNA sequence: TGTGCCAGCAGTTTATCAGGCATAACAGGGGGCGGCCAGCCCCAGCATTTT. Translating gives CASSLSGITGGGQPQHF.

This clone was recorded at least ten times. This rearrangement joins TRBV6-1 to TRBJ2-2; 7 bases match TRBD1. Germline V CDR1 and CDR2: MNHNS, SASEGT. J was trimmed by 5 bases and V by 6 bases; bases with no gene match: 9. This CDR3 has 15 residues. CDR3 DNA: TGTGCCAGCAGAACCCCCAGGGGGTCAACCGGGGAGCTGTTTTTT. Translating it yields CASRTPRGSTGELFF.

This clone was recorded many times. The rearrangement links TRBV5-6 to TRBJ2-7; D not resolved. Germline V CDR1 and CDR2: SGHDT, YYEEEE. Trimming cost V 4 bases and J 2 bases, with 13 bases left between them. The CDR3 has 14 amino acids. The CDR3 sequence: CASSIGSGPYEQYF. CDR3 DNA: TGTGCCAGCAGCATTGGCTCAGGCCCCTACGAGCAGTACTTC.

This clone was recorded at least ten times. V and J are TRBV9 and TRBJ2-2, with 7 bases aligning to TRBD2. V shed 3 bases and J 3 bases; nucleotides not matched to a gene: 8. This CDR3 is 16 amino acids long. Germline V gives CDR1 SGDLS, CDR2 YYNGEE. The CDR3 sequence: CASSAMGGVYTGELFF. CDR3 nucleotides: TGTGCCAGCAGCGCCATGGGGGGGGTTTACACCGGGGAGCTGTTTTTT.

This clone has a handful of counts. A much larger clone sits a single nucleotide away, making a read error possible. The rearrangement uses TRBV20-1 and TRBJ2-7, with TRBD1 identical over 7 bases. The length of the CDR3 is 15 residues. Germline V gene sequence: CDR1 DFQATT, CDR2 SNEGSKA (reference sequence). CDR3 bases: TGCAGTGCTAGCCGCCTCCGGGGACAGACCTACGAGCGGTACTTC. It yields the protein CSASRLRGQTYERYF.

This clone is deemed medium-sized. J is TRBJ1-3 and V is TRBV6-1; D call uncertain. Germline CDR1 and CDR2: MNHNS and SASEGT. The CDR3 covers 15 residues. V gave up 6 bases and J gave up 3 bases, with 15 bases separating them. CDR3 loop: CASSTGEVGGNTIYF. Here the CDR3 DNA reads TGTGCCAGCAGCACCGGGGAGGTGGGTGGAAACACCATATATTTT.

Ten or more counts support this clone. CDR3 bases: TGCGCCAGCAGTGAACGACAATCCTACAATGAGCAGTTCTTC. Protein: CASSERQSYNEQFF. The chain is built from TRBV10-2 and TRBJ2-1, with D uncertain. Between the trimmed V and J ends, which lost 3 bases and 1 base, there was a span of 7 bases. CDR3 length: 14 residues. The V gene's germline CDR1 is WSHSY and CDR2 SAAADI.

In its sample, this clone is medium-sized. V is TRBV6-2 or TRBV6-3 and J is TRBJ2-1; 11 nucleotides agree with TRBD2. This CDR3 has 15 residues. The V gene's germline CDR1 is MNHEY and CDR2 SVGEGT. J was trimmed by 4 bases and V by 5 bases; bases with no gene match: 4. As DNA, the CDR3 is TGTGCCAGCAGTGTGACTAGCGGGGCGTACAATGAGCAGTTCTTC. Amino acids: CASSVTSGAYNEQFF.

This clone was observed many times. The CDR3 protein is CASSKQTGMENEQFF. The CDR3 nucleotides are TGCGCCAGCAGCAAACAGACCGGGATGGAGAATGAGCAGTTCTTC. The rearrangement links TRBV5-1 to TRBJ2-1; D might be TRBD2 (5 bases). CDR3 size: 15 residues. Germline loops: CDR1 SGHRS, CDR2 YFSETQ. Between the trimmed V and J ends, which lost 4 bases and 7 bases, there was a span of 18 bases.

Ten or more counts support this clone. The rearrangement uses TRBV13 and TRBJ2-7; D unclear. V lost 8 bases and J lost 4, with 15 bases in between. Per the germline V gene, CDR1 is PRHDT and CDR2 is FYEKMQ (reference sequence). There are 13 residues in the CDR3. CDR3 DNA: TGTGCCAGCGGCCTGGGCAGCCAGTACGAGCAGTACTTC. It encodes CASGLGSQYEQYF.